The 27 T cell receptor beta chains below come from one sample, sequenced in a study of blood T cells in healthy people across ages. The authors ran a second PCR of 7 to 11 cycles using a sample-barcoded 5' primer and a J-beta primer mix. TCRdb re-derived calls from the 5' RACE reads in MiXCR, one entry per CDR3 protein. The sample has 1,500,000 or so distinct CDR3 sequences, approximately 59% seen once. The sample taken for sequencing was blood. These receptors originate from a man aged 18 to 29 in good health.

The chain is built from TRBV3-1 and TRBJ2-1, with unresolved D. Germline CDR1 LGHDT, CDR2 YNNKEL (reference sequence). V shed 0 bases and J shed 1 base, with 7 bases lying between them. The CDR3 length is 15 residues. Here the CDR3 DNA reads TGTGCCAGCAGCCAAGATCCTAGGTCCTACAATGAGCAGTTCTTC. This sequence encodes CASSQDPRSYNEQFF.

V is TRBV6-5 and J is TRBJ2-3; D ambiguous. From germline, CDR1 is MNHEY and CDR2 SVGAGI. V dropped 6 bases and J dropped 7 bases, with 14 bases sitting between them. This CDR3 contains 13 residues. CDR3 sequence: CASSQGPFNTQYF. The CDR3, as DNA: TGTGCCAGCAGCCAAGGGCCCTTTAATACGCAGTATTTT.

CDR3 protein: CASSPRPDRGNGYTF. CDR3 nucleotide sequence: TGTGCCAGCAGTCCGAGGCCGGACAGGGGAAATGGCTACACCTTC. This chain links TRBV6-5 with TRBJ1-2; TRBD1 aligns across 9 bases. V shed 5 bases, J shed 6 bases, and the junction held 10 bases outside the gene matches. Per the germline V gene, CDR1 is MNHEY and CDR2 is SVGAGI. The CDR3 loop spans 15 amino acids.

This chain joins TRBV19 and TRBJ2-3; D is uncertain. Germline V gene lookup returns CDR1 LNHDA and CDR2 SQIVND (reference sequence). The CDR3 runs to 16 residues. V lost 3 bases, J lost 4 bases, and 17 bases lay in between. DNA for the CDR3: TGTGCCAGTAGTATCGGAAGCCCCGGAGACCCAGATACGCAGTATTTT. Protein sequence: CASSIGSPGDPDTQYF.

The CDR3 DNA is TGCAGTGTGTGCCGCGGGCCCGCCTACGAGCAGTACTTC. This encodes CSVCRGPAYEQYF. The chain joins TRBV20-1 to TRBJ2-7, with a possible D match to TRBD2 (5 bases). The CDR3 runs to 13 residues. Germline assignment: CDR1 DFQATT and CDR2 SNEGSKA (reference sequence). Deletions cut 7 bases from V and 2 bases from J, with 15 bases between.

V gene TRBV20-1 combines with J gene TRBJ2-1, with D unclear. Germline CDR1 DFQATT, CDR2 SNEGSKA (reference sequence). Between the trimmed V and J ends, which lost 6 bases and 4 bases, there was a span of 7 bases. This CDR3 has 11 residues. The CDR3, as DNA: TGCAGTGCCGCGCAATACAATGAGCAGTTCTTC. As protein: CSAAQYNEQFF.

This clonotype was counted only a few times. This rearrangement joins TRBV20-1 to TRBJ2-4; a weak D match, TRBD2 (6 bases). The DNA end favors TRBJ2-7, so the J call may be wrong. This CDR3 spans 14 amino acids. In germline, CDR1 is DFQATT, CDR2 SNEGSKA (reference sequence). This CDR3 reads CSASPGTSLGEQYF. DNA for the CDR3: TGCAGTGCTTCACCCGGGACTTCCCTTGGCGAGCAGTACTTC.

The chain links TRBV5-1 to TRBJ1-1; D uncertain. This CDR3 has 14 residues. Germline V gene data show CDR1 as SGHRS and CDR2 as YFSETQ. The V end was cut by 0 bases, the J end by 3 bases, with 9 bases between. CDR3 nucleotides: TGCGCCAGCAGCTTGGACACCTCGGACACTGAAGCTTTCTTT. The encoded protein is CASSLDTSDTEAFF.

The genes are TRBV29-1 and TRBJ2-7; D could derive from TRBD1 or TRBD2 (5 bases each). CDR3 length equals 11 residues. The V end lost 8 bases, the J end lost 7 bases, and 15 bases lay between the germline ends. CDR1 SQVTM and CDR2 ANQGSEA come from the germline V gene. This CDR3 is CSTFLGDEQYF. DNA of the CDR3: TGCAGCACATTCCTGGGGGATGAGCAGTACTTC.

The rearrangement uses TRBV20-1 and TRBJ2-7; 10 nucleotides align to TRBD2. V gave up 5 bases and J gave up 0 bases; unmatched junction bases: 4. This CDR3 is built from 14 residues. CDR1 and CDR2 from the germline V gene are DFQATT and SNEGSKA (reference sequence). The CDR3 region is CSASSGRGSYEQYF. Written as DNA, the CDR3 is TGCAGTGCTTCTAGCGGGAGAGGCTCCTACGAGCAGTACTTC.

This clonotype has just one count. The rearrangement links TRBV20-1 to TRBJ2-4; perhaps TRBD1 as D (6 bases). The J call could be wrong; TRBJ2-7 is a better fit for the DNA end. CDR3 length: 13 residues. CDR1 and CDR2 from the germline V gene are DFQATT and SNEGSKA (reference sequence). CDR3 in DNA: TGCAGTGCAGTGGGACAAAACGACAACGAGCAGTACTTC. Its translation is CSAVGQNDNEQYF.

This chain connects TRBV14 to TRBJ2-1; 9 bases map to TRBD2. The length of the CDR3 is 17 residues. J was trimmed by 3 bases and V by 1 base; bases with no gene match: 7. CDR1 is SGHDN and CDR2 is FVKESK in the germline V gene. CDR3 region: CASSQGSAGGVYNEQFF. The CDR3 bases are TGTGCCAGCAGCCAAGGTTCCGCGGGGGGGGTCTACAATGAGCAGTTCTTC.

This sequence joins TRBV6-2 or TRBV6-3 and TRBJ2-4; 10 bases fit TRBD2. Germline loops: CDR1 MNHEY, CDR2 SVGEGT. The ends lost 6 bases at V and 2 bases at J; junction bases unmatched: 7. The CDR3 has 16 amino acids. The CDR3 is CASSQNSGGSKNIQYF. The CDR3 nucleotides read TGTGCCAGCAGCCAAAATAGCGGGGGGTCCAAAAACATTCAGTACTTC.

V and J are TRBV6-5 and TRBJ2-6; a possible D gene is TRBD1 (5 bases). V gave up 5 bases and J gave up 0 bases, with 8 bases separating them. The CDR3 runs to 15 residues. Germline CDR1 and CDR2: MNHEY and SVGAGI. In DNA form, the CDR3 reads TGTGCCAGCAGTAAACAGGACTCTGGGGCCAACGTCCTGACTTTC. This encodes CASSKQDSGANVLTF.

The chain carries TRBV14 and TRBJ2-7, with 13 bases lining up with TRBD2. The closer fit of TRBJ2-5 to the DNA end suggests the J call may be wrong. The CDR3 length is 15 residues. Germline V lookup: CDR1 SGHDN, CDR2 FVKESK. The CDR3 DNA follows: TGTGCCAGCAGCCGGGGACTAGCGGGGATCGAGACCCAGTACTTC. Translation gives CASSRGLAGIETQYF.

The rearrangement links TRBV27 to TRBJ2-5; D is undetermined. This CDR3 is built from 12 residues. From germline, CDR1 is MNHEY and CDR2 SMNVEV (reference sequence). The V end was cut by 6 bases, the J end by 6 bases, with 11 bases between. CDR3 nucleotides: TGTGCCAGCAGGAGTGGAGAAAAGACCCAGTACTTC. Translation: CASRSGEKTQYF.

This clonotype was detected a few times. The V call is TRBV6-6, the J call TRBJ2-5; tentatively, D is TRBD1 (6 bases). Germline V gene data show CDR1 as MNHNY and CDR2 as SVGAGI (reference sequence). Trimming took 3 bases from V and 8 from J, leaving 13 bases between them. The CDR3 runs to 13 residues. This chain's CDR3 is CASSYSLRGTQYF. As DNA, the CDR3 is TGTGCCAGCAGTTATTCCCTCAGGGGAACCCAGTACTTC.

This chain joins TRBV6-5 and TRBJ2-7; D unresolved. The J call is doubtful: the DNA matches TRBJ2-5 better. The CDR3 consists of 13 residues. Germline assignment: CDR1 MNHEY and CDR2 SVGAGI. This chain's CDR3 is CASSYNKLETQYF. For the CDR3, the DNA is TGTGCCAGCAGTTACAATAAGCTAGAGACCCAGTACTTC.

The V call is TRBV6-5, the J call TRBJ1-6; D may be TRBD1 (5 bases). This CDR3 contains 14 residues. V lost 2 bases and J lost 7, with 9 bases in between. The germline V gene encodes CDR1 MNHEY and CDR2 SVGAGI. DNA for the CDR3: TGTGCCAGCAGTTACCAGGGTCGCAATTCACCCCTCCACTTT. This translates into CASSYQGRNSPLHF.

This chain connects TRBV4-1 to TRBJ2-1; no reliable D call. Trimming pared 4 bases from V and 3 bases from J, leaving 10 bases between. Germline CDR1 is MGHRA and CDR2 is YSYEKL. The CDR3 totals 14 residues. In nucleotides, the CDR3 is TGCGCCAGCAGCCCGCGTTGGGACTACAATGAGCAGTTCTTC. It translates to CASSPRWDYNEQFF.

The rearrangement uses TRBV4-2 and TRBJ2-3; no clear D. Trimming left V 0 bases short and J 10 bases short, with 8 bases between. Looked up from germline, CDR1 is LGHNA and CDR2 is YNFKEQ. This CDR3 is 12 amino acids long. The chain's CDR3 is CASSQDRRAQYF. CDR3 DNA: TGTGCCAGCAGCCAAGATCGGCGAGCGCAGTATTTT.

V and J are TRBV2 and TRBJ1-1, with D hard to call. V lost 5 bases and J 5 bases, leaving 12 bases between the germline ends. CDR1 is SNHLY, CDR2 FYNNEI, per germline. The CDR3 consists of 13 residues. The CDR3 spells CASSQEVGTEAFF. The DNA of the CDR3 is TGTGCCAGCAGTCAGGAGGTGGGAACTGAAGCTTTCTTT.

Here the CDR3 reads CASSLGSGGAAEQFF. CDR3 coding DNA: TGTGCCAGCAGCTTGGGCAGCGGGGGGGCCGCTGAGCAGTTCTTC. The rearrangement links TRBV7-6 to TRBJ2-1; 10 bases map to TRBD2. From germline, CDR1 is SGHVS and CDR2 FNYEAQ. V shed 3 bases, J shed 9 bases, and the junction held 8 bases outside the gene matches. The CDR3 has 15 amino acids.

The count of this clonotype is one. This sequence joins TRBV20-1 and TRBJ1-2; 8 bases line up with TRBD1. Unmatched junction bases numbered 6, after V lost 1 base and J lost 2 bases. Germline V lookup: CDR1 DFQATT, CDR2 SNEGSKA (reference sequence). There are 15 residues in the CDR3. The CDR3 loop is CSARALDRGNYGYTF. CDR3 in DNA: TGCAGTGCTAGAGCTCTCGACAGGGGAAACTATGGCTACACCTTC.

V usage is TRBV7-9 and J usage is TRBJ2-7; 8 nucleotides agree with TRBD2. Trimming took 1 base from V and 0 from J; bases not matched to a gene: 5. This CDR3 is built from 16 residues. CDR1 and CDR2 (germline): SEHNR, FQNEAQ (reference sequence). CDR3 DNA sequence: TGTGCCAGCAGCTTAGTTCTGGGGACTAGCTCCTACGAGCAGTACTTC. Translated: CASSLVLGTSSYEQYF. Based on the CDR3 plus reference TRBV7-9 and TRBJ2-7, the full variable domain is DTGVSQNPRHKITKRGQNVTFRCDPISEHNRLYWYRQTLGQGPEFLTYFQNEAQLEKSRLLSDRFSAERPKGSFSTLEIQRTEQGDSAMYLCASSLVLGTSSYEQYFGPGTRLTVT.

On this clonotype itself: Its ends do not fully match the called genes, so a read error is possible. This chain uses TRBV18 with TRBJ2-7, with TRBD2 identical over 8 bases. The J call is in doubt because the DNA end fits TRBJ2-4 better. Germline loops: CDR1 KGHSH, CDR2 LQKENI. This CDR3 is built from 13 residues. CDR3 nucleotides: TGTGCCAGCGCACCACCGGGGGGGAACATTCAGTACTTC. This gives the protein CASAPPGGNIQYF.

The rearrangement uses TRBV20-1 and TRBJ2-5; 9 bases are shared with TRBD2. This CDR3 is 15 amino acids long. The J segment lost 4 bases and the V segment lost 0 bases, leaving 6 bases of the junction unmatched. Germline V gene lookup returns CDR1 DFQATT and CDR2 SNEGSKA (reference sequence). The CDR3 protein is CSARDPSGVLETQYF. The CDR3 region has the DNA TGCAGTGCTAGAGATCCTAGCGGGGTTTTAGAGACCCAGTACTTC.